This T cell receptor (beta chain) was captured in a study of blood T cell repertoires in COVID-19 (dated by TCRdb to 2018 to 2020). The study in broad terms: Samples covering the acute and convalescent phases of COVID-19 were provided by collaborators in the United States, Italy and Spain. The prospective study material was composed of cDNA or gDNA derived from T cells, B-cell-depleted T cells, or PBMCs. The dataset comprised deeply sampled blood TCRbeta repertoires from subjects exposed to, actively infected with, or recovered from COVID-19. A freely available public database, intended as a resource for researchers studying the immune response to SARS-CoV-2, is where the repertoires were released. The samples were drawn from the first 160 participants of the ongoing ImmuneRACE study and from 950 to 1,500 subjects provided by 6 global collaborators. The sample metadata nearly always contained a de-identified subject ID, COVID-19 status, age in years and sex. Where available, HLA class I and class II types were obtained from metadata supplied by the sample provider rather than from assay-based typing. What the work shows at the level of the full study, not this receptor alone: Clinical and demographic metadata were provided uncurated, with the amount varying by source and participant.

This clone was recorded once. Its antigen remains undetermined. Base qualities were left out, and no much larger clone turns up one base away. The immunoSEQ Assay, a bias-controlled multiplex PCR, was used to amplify TCRbeta CDR3 regions from genomic DNA. The original pipeline was this. The number of nucleated cells in each sample was estimated by amplification of reference gene primers within the assay. Sequence reads were collapsed and filtered to measure the absolute abundance of every unique TCRbeta CDR3 rearrangement. For each sample, productive Simpson clonality was calculated as the square root of Simpson's diversity index over productive rearrangements. TCRdb took this table from immuneACCESS and kept in-frame rearrangements with V and J called. Such tables lack part of the clones; where checked against another copy, unresolved V genes explain under half of the gap, and the rest is unexplained. The V and J calls and clone size come from that table; D and trimming were worked out from the DNA. Within this sample are 130,000 to 150,000 clones, with more than 75% of them counted one time only. The ten top clones hold approximately 12% of the sample.

Each collaborating institution followed its own protocols to collect whole blood in K2EDTA tubes. For TCRbeta analysis, collaborators shipped samples as frozen whole blood, isolated PBMCs, or DNA extracted from either of those sample types. Its CDR3 holds 13 amino acids, cysteine through phenylalanine. Only CDR3 DNA is held: 39 bases, read in frame from base 1. At the junction V is shortened by 4 bases and J by 3 bases, with 10 bases in between. The receptor comes from a man in his sixties with active or convalescent COVID-19. This sequence uses TRBV12-3 or TRBV12-4 and TRBJ2-7, with the D gene not confidently named. Sequencing input: peripheral blood. The DNA sequence reads TGTGCCAGCAGTTCCCAAGAGGTCTACGAGCAGTACTTC. Its translation reads: CASSSQEVYEQYF.